This T cell receptor (beta chain) was obtained from a study of blood T cell repertoires in COVID-19. Across the whole study: Donors in the United States, Italy and Spain gave samples during acute or convalescent COVID-19. From T cells, B-cell-depleted T cells, or PBMCs came the material, which was cDNA or gDNA.

CDR1 and CDR2 from the germline V gene are SEHNR and FQNEAQ (reference sequence). This CDR3 contains 13 residues. V shed 5 bases, J shed 6 bases, and the junction held 6 bases outside the gene matches. As originally analysed: Estimated nucleated cell counts came from reference gene primer amplification. The assay was immunoSEQ multiplex PCR, and TCRdb's table has in-frame clones only and misses some. D and trimming come from the DNA, and the V and J calls and clone size come from that table. The profile shows 150,000 to 200,000 clones, 85% to 90% of them singletons. This clone was seen only once. Material: peripheral blood. The source is a woman aged 18-29 years who had recovered from COVID-19. This chain connects TRBV7-9 to TRBJ2-7; 8 nucleotides agree with TRBD1. The CDR3 sequence is CASSVGQVGEQYF. CDR3 in DNA: TGTGCCAGCAGCGTGGGACAGGTGGGCGAGCAGTACTTC.